Given below is one TCR beta chain in context. This sample is part of a study of blood T cells in healthy people across ages. For the second PCR, which ran for roughly 6 to 11 cycles, a sample-barcoded 5' primer and a J-beta primer mix were used. One entry per CDR3 protein results from TCRdb running MiXCR on the 5' RACE reads. The table shows almost 800,000 distinct CDR3 sequences, with roughly 60% occurring only once. V shed 2 bases and J shed 6 bases, with 8 bases lying between them. The CDR3 is made up of 13 amino acids. Germline V gene lookup returns CDR1 MNHEY and CDR2 SMNVEV (reference sequence).

This clonotype originated in a young man in good health. V gene TRBV27 combines with J gene TRBJ1-5; possible D gene TRBD1, 6 bases. The sequenced sample consisted of blood. The CDR3 is CASSLDRLQPQHF. CDR3 nucleotide sequence: TGTGCCAGCAGTTTAGACAGGCTTCAGCCCCAGCATTTT.